The clone carrying this T cell receptor beta chain was counted only a few times. Amplification targeted TCR beta CDR3 regions from RNA transcripts. With the HTBI primer set, the TCR CDR3 went through a first round of RT-PCR. TCRdb analysed the multiplex PCR reads with MiXCR anew, one entry per CDR3 protein. The repertoire holds 650,000 to 850,000 distinct CDR3 sequences, over 15% seen once, with 15% to 20% in the top ten. The CDR3 sequence is 15 residues long. In germline, CDR1 is SNHLY, CDR2 FYNNEI. The V and J ends lost 3 bases and 5 bases respectively, with 17 bases between them. The sample is drawn from a study of T cells in Graves' hyperthyroidism and ophthalmopathy. With a duration under 2 months, the hyperthyroidism was newly diagnosed in patients aged 18 to 65. Isolation of PBMCs was performed on around 9.7 ml fresh peripheral blood.

V usage is TRBV2 and J usage is TRBJ2-7, with D perhaps matching TRBD1 (6 bases). The origin of this receptor is a woman aged 45-59 years with Graves' hyperthyroidism that later progressed to Graves' ophthalmopathy. The sequenced sample was blood. The CDR3 coding sequence is TGTGCCAGCAGTGATCCCCGGGACGGGGACAACGAGCAGTACTTC. Amino acids: CASSDPRDGDNEQYF.